Presented here are 16 T cell receptor beta chains from one specimen sequenced in a study of shared clonotypes between healthy human individuals. Assay used: immunoSEQ multiplex PCR; TCRdb lists only in-frame clones, some missing. There are fewer than 700,000 clones in the sample; roughly 95% occur only once, and over 0.09% lies in the top ten. Positively selected for CCR7, the CD45RO-negative cells used as naive CD8 cells excluded terminally differentiated effector memory CD45RA+ cells. Sequencing input: naive CD8+ T cells sorted from blood. Receptor source: a woman aged 30 to 39 in good health.

This chain joins TRBV6-5 and TRBJ2-1; no reliable D call. Trimming took 8 bases from V and 5 from J, leaving 4 bases between them. The CDR3 has 10 residues. Germline V gives CDR1 MNHEY, CDR2 SVGAGI. The CDR3 nucleotides read TGTGCCAGCGGTCACAATGAGCAGTTCTTC. It specifies CASGHNEQFF.

The chain has TRBV2 and TRBJ2-7, with 7 bases lining up with TRBD2. This CDR3 is built from 14 residues. With 6 bases clipped from V and 3 bases from J, the junction kept 8 bases outside the gene matches. Germline CDR1 reads SNHLY; CDR2 reads FYNNEI. The CDR3 bases are TGTGCCAGCAGCGGACGTTCGGGGGGCTACGAGCAGTACTTC. Its translation: CASSGRSGGYEQYF. The full variable domain, in which reference TRBV2 and TRBJ2-7 provide the parts outside the CDR3, is EPEVTQTPSHQVTQMGQEVILRCVPISNHLYFYWYRQILGQKVEFLVSFYNNEISEKSEIFDDQFSVERPDGSNFTLKIRSTKLEDSAMYFCASSGRSGGYEQYFGPGTRLTVT.

The V and J genes are TRBV11-2 and TRBJ2-2, with D uncertain. The germline gives CDR1 SGHAT, CDR2 FQNNGV. This CDR3 has 16 residues. V lost 5 bases, J lost 1 base, and 14 bases lay in between. CDR3 loop: CASSLRQGGNTGELFF. The CDR3 DNA follows: TGTGCCAGCAGCCTGCGTCAAGGTGGGAACACCGGGGAGCTGTTTTTT.

In its sample, this clone was seen once. The chain joins TRBV27 to TRBJ1-1; unclear D gene. The CDR3 covers 13 residues. V lost 7 bases and J 3 bases, leaving 12 bases between the germline ends. Germline V gene data show CDR1 as MNHEY and CDR2 as SMNVEV (reference sequence). The CDR3 nucleotides read TGTGCCAGCACCAGGCGGGGAGACACTGAAGCTTTCTTT. Protein sequence: CASTRRGDTEAFF.

CDR3 DNA: TGTGCCAGCGAAGTTACGGGGGGGGCCACTGAAGCTTTCTTT. Translated: CASEVTGGATEAFF. The chain links TRBV28 to TRBJ1-1, with D possibly TRBD1 on 6 matching bases. V shed 8 bases and J shed 4 bases, with 17 bases lying between them. The CDR3 spans 14 residues. The germline V gene has CDR1 MDHEN and CDR2 SYDVKM.

The chain has TRBV5-4 and TRBJ2-7, with TRBD1 matching 8 bases. Looked up from germline, CDR1 is SGHNT and CDR2 is YYREEE (reference sequence). The trim removed 4 bases at V and 11 bases at J, leaving 8 bases unmatched. The CDR3 runs to 12 residues. CDR3 coding DNA: TGTGCCAGCAGCCCCCGAGGGGGACAGGAGTACTTC. It codes for CASSPRGGQEYF.

The chain joins TRBV2 to TRBJ2-2, with 13 bases aligning to TRBD2. Per the germline V gene, CDR1 is SNHLY and CDR2 is FYNNEI. This CDR3 has 16 residues. Trimming at V came to 7 bases and at J to 7 bases, leaving 9 bases not matched to a gene. The CDR3, as DNA: TGTGCCAGCATGAAGGGACTAGCGGGAACGGGCGGGGAGCTGTTTTTT. Amino acid sequence: CASMKGLAGTGGELFF.

About this clone itself: One end of the junction fails to match germline, which may point to a read error. The rearrangement uses TRBV5-1 and TRBJ2-7, with unresolved D. CDR1 and CDR2 from the germline V gene are SGHRS and YFSETQ. The CDR3 totals 14 residues. CDR3 sequence: CASSLAFDSYEQYF. The CDR3 nucleotides are TGCGCCAGCAGTTTGGCGTTTGACTCCTACGAGCAGTACTTC.

DNA of the CDR3: TGTGCCAGCAGTGAAGCTGTCCTAACTGAAGCTTTCTTT. Translation: CASSEAVLTEAFF. This rearrangement joins TRBV2 to TRBJ1-1; D is uncertain. Germline V gives CDR1 SNHLY, CDR2 FYNNEI. This CDR3 is built from 13 residues. V lost 0 bases and J 5 bases, leaving 7 bases between the germline ends.

This sequence joins TRBV27 and TRBJ2-5, with D tentatively TRBD1 (7 bases). The CDR3 runs to 14 residues. Germline V gene lookup returns CDR1 MNHEY and CDR2 SMNVEV (reference sequence). The germline V and J ends were trimmed by 7 bases and 5 bases, with 17 bases remaining between them. DNA for the CDR3: TGTGCCAGCACCCCCAGGGGGGCTGAGGAGACCCAGTACTTC. It translates to CASTPRGAEETQYF.

This clone was observed once. The chain has TRBV5-1 and TRBJ2-7; TRBD1 matches at 10 bases. J lost 3 bases, V lost 2 bases, and 2 bases had no gene match. From germline, CDR1 is SGHRS and CDR2 YFSETQ. The length of the CDR3 is 14 residues. The CDR3 reads CASSFGTGDYEQYF. CDR3 sequence (DNA): TGCGCCAGCAGCTTCGGGACAGGGGACTACGAGCAGTACTTC. Drawing the rest from reference TRBV5-1 and TRBJ2-7, the complete variable domain is KAGVTQTPRYLIKTRGQQVTLSCSPISGHRSVSWYQQTPGQGLQFLFEYFSETQRNKGNFPGRFSGRQFSNSRSEMNVSTLELGDSALYLCASSFGTGDYEQYFGPGTRLTVT.

The J gene is TRBJ2-6, the V gene TRBV5-6, with D unclear. In germline, CDR1 is SGHDT, CDR2 YYEEEE. This CDR3 has 14 residues. V dropped 5 bases and J dropped 2 bases, with 8 bases sitting between them. CDR3 region: CASRNKAGANVLTF. DNA for the CDR3: TGTGCCAGCAGGAATAAAGCTGGGGCCAACGTCCTGACTTTC.

Concerning this clone itself: The sample contains more than one DNA sequence encoding this CDR3. CDR3 nucleotides: TGCGCCAGCAGCTCCAGGGGACTGTACAATGAGCAGTTCTTC. It encodes CASSSRGLYNEQFF. This chain uses TRBV5-1 with TRBJ2-1; either TRBD1 or TRBD2 may supply D (6 bases each). V shed 3 bases and J shed 4 bases, with 11 bases lying between them. Germline loops: CDR1 SGHRS, CDR2 YFSETQ. CDR3 length equals 14 residues.

The V and J genes are TRBV5-1 and TRBJ2-7; 9 nucleotides align to TRBD1. The CDR3 runs 13 residues. Germline assignment: CDR1 SGHRS and CDR2 YFSETQ. The ends lost 4 bases at V and 5 bases at J; junction bases unmatched: 4. The CDR3 loop reads CASSPGQGNEQYF. CDR3 nucleotide sequence: TGCGCCAGCAGCCCGGGACAGGGCAACGAGCAGTACTTC.

J is TRBJ2-6 and V is TRBV28; no clear D gene. Germline V lookup: CDR1 MDHEN, CDR2 SYDVKM. V was trimmed by 3 bases and J by 7 bases, leaving 4 bases between them. There are 12 residues in the CDR3. The CDR3 spells CASSLSANVLTF. Written as DNA, the CDR3 is TGTGCCAGCAGTTTGTCTGCCAACGTCCTGACTTTC.

V gene TRBV10-3 combines with J gene TRBJ1-2; 10 nucleotides line up with TRBD1. This CDR3 has 15 residues. The V and J ends lost 0 bases and 6 bases, in that order; junction bases with no gene match: 4. The germline V gene has CDR1 ENHRY and CDR2 SYGVKD. CDR3 amino acids: CAISESTGGNNGYTF. DNA of the CDR3: TGTGCCATCAGTGAGTCGACAGGGGGCAATAATGGCTACACCTTC.